This T cell receptor (beta chain) is drawn from a study of blood T cell repertoires in COVID-19. The J segment lost 6 bases and the V segment lost 5 bases, leaving 14 bases of the junction unmatched. CDR1 MDHEN and CDR2 SYDVKM come from the germline V gene. This CDR3 has 16 amino acids. The data were produced by immunoSEQ multiplex PCR, yet TCRdb's version contains in-frame clones alone and is incomplete. The profile covers about 280,000 clones, with 85% to 90% appearing a single time and roughly 3.9% taken by the ten largest. Sequences were obtained from PBMCs or T cells enriched from blood (not recorded which). The TCR sequence derives from a woman under 40 with acute COVID-19. This sequence joins TRBV28 and TRBJ2-7; 9 bases match TRBD1. The CDR3 is CASSGSGTGRSGEQYF. The CDR3 DNA reads TGTGCCAGCAGTGGCTCCGGGACAGGGAGGAGCGGCGAGCAGTACTTC.